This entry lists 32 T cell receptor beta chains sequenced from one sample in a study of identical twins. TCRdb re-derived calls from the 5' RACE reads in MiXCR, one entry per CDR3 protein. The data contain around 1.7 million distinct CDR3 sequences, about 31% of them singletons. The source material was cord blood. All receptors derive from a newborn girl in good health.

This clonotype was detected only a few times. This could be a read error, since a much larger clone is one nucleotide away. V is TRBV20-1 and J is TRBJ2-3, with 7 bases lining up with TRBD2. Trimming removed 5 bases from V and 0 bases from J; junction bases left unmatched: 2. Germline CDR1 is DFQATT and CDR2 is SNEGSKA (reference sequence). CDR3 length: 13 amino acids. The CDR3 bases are TGCAGTGCTGGTAGCGGGAGCACAGATACGCAGTATTTT. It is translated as CSAGSGSTDTQYF.

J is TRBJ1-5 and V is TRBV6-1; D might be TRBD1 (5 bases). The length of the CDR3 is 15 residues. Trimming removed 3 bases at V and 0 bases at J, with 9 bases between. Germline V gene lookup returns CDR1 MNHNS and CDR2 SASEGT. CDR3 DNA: TGTGCCAGCAGTGACGACAGCCTTAGCAATCAGCCCCAGCATTTT. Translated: CASSDDSLSNQPQHF.

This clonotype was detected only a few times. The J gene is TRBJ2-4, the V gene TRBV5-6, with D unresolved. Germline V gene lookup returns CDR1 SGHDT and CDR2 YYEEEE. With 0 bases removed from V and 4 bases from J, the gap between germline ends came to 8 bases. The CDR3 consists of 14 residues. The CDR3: CASSLVSVKNIQYF. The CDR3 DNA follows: TGTGCCAGCAGCTTGGTTTCGGTTAAAAACATTCAGTACTTC.

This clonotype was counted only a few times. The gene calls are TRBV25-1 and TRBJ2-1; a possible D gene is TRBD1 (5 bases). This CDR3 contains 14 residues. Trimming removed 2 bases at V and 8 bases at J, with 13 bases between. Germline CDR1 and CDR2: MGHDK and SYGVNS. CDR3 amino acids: CASSELDRIHEQFF. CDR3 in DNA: TGTGCCAGCAGTGAACTTGACAGAATCCATGAGCAGTTCTTC.

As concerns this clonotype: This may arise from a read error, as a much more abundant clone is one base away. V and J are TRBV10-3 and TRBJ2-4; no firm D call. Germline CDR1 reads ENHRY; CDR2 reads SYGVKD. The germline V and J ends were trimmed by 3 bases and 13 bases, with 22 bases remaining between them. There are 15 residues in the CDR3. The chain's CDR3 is CAISENPPLSYGQYF. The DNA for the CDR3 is TGTGCCATCAGTGAAAACCCTCCCCTCTCCTACGGGCAGTACTTC.

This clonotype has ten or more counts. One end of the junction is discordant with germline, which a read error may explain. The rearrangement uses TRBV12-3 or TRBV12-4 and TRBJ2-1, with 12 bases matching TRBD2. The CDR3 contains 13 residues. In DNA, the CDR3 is TGCGCCAGCAGCTTGGGACTAGCGGGTGAGCAGTTCTTC. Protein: CASSLGLAGEQFF.

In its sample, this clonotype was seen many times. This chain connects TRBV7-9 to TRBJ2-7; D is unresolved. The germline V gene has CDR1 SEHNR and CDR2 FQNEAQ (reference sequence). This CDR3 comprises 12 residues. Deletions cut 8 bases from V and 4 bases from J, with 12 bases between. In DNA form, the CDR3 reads TGTGCCAGCCGACGAGAACAATACGAGCAGTACTTC. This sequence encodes CASRREQYEQYF.

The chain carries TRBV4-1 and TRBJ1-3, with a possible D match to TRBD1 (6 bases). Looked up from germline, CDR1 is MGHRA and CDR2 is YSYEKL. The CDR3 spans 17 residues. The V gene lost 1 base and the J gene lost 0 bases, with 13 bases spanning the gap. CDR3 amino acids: CASSQAPGAPSGNTIYF. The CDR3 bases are TGCGCCAGCAGCCAAGCACCGGGGGCCCCCTCTGGAAACACCATATATTTT.

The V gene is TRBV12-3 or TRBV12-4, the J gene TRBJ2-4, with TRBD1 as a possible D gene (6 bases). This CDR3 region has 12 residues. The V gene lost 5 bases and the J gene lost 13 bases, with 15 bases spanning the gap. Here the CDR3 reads CASSTNRVPQYF. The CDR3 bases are TGTGCCAGCAGTACCAACAGGGTCCCCCAGTACTTC.

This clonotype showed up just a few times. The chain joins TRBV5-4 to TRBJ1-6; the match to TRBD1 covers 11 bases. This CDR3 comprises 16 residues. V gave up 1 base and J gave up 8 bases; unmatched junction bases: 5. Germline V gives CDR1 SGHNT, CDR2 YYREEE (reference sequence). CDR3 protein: CASSLLPGQGDSPLHF. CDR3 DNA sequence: TGTGCCAGCAGCTTGTTACCGGGACAGGGGGATTCACCCCTCCACTTT.

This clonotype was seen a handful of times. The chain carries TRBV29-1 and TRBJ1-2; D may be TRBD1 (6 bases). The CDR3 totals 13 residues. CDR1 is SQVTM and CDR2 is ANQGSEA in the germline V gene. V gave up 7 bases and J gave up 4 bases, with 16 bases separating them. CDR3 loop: CSAATGPIYGYTF. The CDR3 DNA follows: TGCAGCGCCGCCACAGGGCCCATCTATGGCTACACCTTC.

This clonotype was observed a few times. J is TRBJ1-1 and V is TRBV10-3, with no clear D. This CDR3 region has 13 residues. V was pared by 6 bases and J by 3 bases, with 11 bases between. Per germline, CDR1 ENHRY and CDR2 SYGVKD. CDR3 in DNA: TGTGCCATCAGAGTTACGGCGGACACTGAAGCTTTCTTT. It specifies CAIRVTADTEAFF.

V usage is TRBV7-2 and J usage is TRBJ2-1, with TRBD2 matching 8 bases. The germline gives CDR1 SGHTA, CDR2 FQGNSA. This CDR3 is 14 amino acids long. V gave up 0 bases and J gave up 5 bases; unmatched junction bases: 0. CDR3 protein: CASSLAAGDNEQFF. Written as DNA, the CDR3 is TGTGCCAGCAGCTTAGCAGCGGGAGACAATGAGCAGTTCTTC.

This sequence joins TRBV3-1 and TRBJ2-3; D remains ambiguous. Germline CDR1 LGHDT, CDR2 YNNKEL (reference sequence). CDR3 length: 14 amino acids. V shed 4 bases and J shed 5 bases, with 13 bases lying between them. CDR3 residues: CASSPSAAGDTQYF. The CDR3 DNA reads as TGTGCCAGCAGCCCGTCGGCCGCAGGAGATACGCAGTATTTT.

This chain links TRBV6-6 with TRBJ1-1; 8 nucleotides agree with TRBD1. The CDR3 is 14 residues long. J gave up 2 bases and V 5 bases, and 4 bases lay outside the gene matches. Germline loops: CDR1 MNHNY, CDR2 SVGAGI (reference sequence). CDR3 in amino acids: CASSKGQENTEAFF. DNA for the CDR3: TGTGCCAGCAGTAAGGGACAGGAAAACACTGAAGCTTTCTTT.

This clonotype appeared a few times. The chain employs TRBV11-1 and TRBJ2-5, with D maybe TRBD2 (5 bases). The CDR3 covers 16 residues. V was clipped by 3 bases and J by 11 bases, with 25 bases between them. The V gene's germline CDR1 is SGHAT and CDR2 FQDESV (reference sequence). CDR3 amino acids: CASSLPIGEGSYGQYF. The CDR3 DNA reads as TGTGCCAGCAGCTTGCCCATCGGGGAAGGCTCCTACGGGCAGTACTTC.

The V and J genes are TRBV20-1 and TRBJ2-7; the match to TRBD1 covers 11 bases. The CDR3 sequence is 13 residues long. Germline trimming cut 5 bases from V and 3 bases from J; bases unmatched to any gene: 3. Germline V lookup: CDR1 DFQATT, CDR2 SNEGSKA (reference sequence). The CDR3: CSAEGQGDYEQYF. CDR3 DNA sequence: TGCAGTGCTGAGGGACAGGGGGACTACGAGCAGTACTTC.

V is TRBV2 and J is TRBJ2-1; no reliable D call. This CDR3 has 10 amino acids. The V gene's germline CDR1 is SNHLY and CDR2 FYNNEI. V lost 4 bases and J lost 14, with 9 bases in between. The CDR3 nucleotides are TGTGCCAGCAGTGGCCCCCTCGAGTTCTTC. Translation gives CASSGPLEFF.

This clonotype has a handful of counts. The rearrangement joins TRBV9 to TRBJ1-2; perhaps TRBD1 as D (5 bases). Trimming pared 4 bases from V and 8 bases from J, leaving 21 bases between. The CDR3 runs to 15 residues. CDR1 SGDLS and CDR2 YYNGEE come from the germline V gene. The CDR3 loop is CASSSSVVGVWGYTF. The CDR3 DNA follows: TGTGCCAGCAGCTCCTCCGTGGTGGGGGTATGGGGCTACACCTTC.

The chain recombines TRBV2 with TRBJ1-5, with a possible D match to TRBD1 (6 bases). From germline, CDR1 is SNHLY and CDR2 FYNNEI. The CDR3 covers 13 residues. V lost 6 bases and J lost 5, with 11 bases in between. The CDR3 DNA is TGTGCCAGCAGGGACAGATTATATCAGCCCCAGCATTTT. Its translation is CASRDRLYQPQHF.

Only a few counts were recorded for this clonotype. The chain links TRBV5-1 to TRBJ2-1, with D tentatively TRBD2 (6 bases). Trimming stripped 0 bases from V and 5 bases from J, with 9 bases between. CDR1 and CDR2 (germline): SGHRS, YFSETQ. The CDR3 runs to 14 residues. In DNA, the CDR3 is TGCGCCAGCAGCTTGGGACTAGGCCACAATGAGCAGTTCTTC. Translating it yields CASSLGLGHNEQFF.

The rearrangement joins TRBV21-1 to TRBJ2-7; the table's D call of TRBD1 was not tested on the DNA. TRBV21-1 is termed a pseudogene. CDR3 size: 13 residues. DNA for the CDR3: TGTGCCAGCAGCAGGACAGGGAAAGACGAGCAGTACTTC. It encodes CASSRTGKDEQYF.

CDR3 sequence: CASSIGGRGRDTQYF. The CDR3 coding sequence is TGTGCCAGCAGTATAGGGGGCAGGGGAAGAGATACGCAGTATTTT. The chain couples TRBV28 to TRBJ2-3; 7 bases line up with TRBD1. V was clipped by 5 bases and J by 5 bases; unmatched bases: 10. CDR1 is MDHEN and CDR2 is SYDVKM in the germline V gene. This CDR3 has 15 amino acids. The entire variable domain, with the rest obtained from reference TRBV28 and TRBJ2-3, is as follows: DVKVTQSSRYLVKRTGEKVFLECVQDMDHENMFWYRQDPGLGLRLIYFSYDVKMKEKGDIPEGYSVSREKKERFSLILESASTNQTSMYLCASSIGGRGRDTQYFGPGTRLTVL.

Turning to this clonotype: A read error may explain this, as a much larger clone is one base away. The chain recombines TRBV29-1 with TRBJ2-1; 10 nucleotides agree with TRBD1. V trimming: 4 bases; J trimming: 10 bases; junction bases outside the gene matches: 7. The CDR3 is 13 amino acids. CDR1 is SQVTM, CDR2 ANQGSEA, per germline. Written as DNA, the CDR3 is TGCAGCGTTGTAGGGGACAGGGGCATCGAGCAGTTCTTC. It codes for CSVVGDRGIEQFF.

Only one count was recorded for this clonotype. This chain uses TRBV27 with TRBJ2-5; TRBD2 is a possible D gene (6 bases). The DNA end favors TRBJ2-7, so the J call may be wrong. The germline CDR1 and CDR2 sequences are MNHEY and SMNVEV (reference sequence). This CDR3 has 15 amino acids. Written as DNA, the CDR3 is TGTGCCAGCAGCTCTGGGACCAGCGGGTTCGACGAGCAGTACTTC. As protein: CASSSGTSGFDEQYF.

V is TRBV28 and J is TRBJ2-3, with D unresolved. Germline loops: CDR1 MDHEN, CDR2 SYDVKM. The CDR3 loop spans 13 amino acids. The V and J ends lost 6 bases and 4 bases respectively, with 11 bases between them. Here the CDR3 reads CASSRTPSDTQYF. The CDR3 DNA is TGTGCCAGCAGCAGAACGCCCTCAGATACGCAGTATTTT.

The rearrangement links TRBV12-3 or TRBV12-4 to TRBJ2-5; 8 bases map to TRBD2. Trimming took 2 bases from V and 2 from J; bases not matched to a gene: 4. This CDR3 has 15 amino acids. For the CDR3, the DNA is TGTGCCAGCAGTTTAAATACGGGGGGGCAAGAGACCCAGTACTTC. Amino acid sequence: CASSLNTGGQETQYF.

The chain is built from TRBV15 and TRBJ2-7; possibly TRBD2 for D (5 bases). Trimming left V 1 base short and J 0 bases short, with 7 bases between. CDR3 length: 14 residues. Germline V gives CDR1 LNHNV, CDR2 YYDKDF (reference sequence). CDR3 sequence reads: CATSRGRDSYEQYF. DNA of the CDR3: TGTGCCACCAGCAGAGGCCGGGACTCCTACGAGCAGTACTTC.

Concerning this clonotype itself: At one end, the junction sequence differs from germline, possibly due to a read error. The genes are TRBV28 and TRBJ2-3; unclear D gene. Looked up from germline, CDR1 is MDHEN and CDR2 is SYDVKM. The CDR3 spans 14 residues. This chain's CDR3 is CANSRTEFPDTQYF. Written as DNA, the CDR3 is TGTGCCAACAGTCGAACAGAGTTCCCAGATACGCAGTATTTT. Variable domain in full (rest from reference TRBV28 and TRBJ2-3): DVKVTQSSRYLVKRTGEKVFLECVQDMDHENMFWYRQDPGLGLRLIYFSYDVKMKEKGDIPEGYSVSREKKERFSLILESASTNQTSMYLCANSRTEFPDTQYFGPGTRLTVL.

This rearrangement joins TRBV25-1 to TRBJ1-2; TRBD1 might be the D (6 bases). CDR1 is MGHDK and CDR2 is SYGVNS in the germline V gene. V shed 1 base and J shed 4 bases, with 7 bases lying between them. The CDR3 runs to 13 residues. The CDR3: CASSEWTAYGYTF. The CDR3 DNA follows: TGTGCCAGCAGTGAATGGACAGCCTATGGCTACACCTTC.

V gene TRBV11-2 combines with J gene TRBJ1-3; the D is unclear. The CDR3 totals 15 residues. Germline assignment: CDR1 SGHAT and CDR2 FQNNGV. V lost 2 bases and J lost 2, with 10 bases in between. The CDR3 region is CASSLLSTTGNTIYF. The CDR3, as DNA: TGTGCCAGCAGCTTACTCAGCACCACTGGAAACACCATATATTTT.

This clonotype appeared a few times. The CDR3 region is CAISPDRLHEQYF. In nucleotides, the CDR3 is TGTGCCATCAGCCCAGACAGGCTCCACGAGCAGTACTTC. This rearrangement joins TRBV10-3 to TRBJ2-7; D may be TRBD1 (6 bases). The germline V gene encodes CDR1 ENHRY and CDR2 SYGVKD. V was shortened by 6 bases and J by 5 bases, with 14 bases between the two germline ends. This CDR3 has 13 amino acids.